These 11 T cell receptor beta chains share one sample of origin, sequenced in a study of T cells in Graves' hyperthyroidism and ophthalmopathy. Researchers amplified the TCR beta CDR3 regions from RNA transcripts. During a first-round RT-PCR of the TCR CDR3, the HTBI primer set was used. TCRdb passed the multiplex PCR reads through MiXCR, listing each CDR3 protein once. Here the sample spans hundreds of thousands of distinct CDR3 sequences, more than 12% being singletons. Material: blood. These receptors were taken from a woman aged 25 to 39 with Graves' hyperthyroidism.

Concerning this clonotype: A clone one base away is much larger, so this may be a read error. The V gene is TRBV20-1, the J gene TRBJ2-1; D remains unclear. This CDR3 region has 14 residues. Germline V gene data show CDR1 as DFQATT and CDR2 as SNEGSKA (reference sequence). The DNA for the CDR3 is TGCAGTGCTATTCCCAGCCGGCCCCCCAATGGGCAGTTCTTC. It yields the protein CSAIPSRPPNGQFF.

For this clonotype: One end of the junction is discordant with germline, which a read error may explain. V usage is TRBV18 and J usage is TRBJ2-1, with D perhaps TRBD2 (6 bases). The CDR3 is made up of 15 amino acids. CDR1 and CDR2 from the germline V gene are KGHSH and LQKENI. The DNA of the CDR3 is TGTGCCAGCCCACCACTTCTAGCGAACTACAATGAGCAGTTCTTC. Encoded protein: CASPPLLANYNEQFF.

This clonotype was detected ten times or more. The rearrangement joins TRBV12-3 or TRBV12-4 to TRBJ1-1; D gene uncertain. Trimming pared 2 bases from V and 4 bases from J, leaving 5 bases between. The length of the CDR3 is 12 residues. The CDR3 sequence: CASSLFATEAFF. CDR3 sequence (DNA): TGTGCCAGCAGTTTATTCGCCACTGAAGCTTTCTTT.

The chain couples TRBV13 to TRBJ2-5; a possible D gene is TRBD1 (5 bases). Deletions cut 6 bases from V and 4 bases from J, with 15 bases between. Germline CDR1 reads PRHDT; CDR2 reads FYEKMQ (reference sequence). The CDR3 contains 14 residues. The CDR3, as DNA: TGTGCCAGCAGTTCCGGCAGGGTCATAGAGACCCAGTACTTC. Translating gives CASSSGRVIETQYF. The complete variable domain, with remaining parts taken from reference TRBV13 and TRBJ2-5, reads AAGVIQSPRHLIKEKRETATLKCYPIPRHDTVYWYQQGPGQDPQFLISFYEKMQSDKGSIPDRFSAQQFSDYHSELNMSSLELGDSALYFCASSSGRVIETQYFGPGTRLLVL.

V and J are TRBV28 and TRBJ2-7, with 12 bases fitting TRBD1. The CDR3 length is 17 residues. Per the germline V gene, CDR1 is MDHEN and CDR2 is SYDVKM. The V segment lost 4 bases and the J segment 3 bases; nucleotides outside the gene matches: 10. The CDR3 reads CASSSTGTGGAGYEQYF. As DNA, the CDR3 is TGTGCCAGCAGTTCGACCGGGACAGGGGGCGCAGGCTACGAGCAGTACTTC.

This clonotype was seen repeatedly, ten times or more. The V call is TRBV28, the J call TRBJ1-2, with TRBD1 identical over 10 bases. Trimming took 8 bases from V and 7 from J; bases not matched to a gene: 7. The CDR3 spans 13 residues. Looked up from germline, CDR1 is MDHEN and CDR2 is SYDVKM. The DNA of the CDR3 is TGTGCCAGCGGGGGACAGGGGAAAGGTGGCTACACCTTC. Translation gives CASGGQGKGGYTF.

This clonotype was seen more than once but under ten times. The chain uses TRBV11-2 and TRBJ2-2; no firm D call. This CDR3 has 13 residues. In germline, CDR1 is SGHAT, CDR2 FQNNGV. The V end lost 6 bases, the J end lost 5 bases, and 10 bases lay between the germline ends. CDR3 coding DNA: TGTGCCAGCAGAACCCCCGAGACCGGGGAGCTGTTTTTT. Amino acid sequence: CASRTPETGELFF.

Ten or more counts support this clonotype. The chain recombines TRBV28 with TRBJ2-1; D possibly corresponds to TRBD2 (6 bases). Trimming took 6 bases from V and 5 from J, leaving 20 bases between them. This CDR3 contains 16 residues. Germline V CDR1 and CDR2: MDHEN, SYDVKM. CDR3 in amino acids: CASSVTGTLVNNEQFF. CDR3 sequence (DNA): TGTGCCAGCAGCGTAACCGGGACTTTGGTGAACAATGAGCAGTTCTTC.

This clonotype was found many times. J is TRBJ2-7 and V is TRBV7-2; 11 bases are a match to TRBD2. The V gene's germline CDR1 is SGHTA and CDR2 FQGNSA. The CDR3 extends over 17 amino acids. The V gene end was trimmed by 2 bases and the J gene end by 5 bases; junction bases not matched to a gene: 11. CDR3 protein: CASSLSANSGRANEQYF. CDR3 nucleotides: TGTGCCAGCAGCTTATCGGCTAATAGCGGGAGGGCCAACGAGCAGTACTTC.

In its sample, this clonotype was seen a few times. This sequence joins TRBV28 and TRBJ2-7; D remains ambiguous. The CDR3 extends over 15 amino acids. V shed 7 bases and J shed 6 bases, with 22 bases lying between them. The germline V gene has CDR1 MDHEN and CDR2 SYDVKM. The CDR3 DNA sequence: TGTGCCAGCACACCCTCGCTAGGTCCTCCTTCCGAGCAGTACTTC. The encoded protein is CASTPSLGPPSEQYF.

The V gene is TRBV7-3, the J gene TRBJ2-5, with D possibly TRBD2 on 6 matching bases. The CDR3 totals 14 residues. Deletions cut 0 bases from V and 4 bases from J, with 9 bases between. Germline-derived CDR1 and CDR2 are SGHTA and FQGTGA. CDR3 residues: CASSLTGGIETQYF. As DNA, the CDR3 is TGTGCCAGCAGCTTAACAGGAGGGATAGAGACCCAGTACTTC.